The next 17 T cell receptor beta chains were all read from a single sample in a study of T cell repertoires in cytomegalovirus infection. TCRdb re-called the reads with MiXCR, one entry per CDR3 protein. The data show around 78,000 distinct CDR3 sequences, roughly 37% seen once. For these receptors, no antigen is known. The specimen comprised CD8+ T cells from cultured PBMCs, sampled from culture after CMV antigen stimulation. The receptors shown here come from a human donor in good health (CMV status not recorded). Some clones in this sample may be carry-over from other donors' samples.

CDR3 DNA: TGTGCCAGCTCACCGACGGGCGTAGGGTCCACCGGGGAGCTGTTTTTT. This encodes CASSPTGVGSTGELFF. This chain connects TRBV18 to TRBJ2-2; D is unclear. Germline V gene sequence: CDR1 KGHSH, CDR2 LQKENI. The length of the CDR3 is 16 residues. Trimming cost V 3 bases and J 4 bases, with 15 bases left between them. The full variable domain, completed using reference TRBV18 and TRBJ2-2, is NAGVMQNPRHLVRRRGQEARLRCSPMKGHSHVYWYRQLPEEGLKFMVYLQKENIIDESGMPKERFSAEFPKEGPSILRIQQVVRGDSAAYFCASSPTGVGSTGELFFGEGSRLTVL.

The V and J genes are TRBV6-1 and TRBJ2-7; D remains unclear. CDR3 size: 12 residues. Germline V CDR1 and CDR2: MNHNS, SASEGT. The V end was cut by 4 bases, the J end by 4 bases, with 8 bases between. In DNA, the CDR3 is TGTGCCAGCAGTGGGATGCTATACGAGCAGTACTTC. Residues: CASSGMLYEQYF.

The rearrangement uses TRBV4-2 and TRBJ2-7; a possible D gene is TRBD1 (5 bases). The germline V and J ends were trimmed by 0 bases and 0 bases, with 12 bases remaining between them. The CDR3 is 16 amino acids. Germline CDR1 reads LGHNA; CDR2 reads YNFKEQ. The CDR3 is CASSQELQGPSYEQYF. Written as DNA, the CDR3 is TGTGCCAGCAGCCAAGAGCTCCAGGGTCCCTCCTACGAGCAGTACTTC.

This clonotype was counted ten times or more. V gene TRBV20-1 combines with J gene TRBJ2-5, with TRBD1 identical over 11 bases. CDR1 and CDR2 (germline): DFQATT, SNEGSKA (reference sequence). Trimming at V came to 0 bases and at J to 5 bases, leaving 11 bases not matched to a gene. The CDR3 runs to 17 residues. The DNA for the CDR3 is TGCAGTGCTAGAGATAGTAAGGACAGGGGGCGCGGGGAGACCCAGTACTTC. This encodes CSARDSKDRGRGETQYF.

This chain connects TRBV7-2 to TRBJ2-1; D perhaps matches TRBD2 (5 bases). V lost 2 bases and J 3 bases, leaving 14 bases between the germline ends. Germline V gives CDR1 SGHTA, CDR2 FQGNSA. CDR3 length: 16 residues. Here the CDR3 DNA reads TGTGCCAGCAGCTTATTTTTCGAGCGGTACTACAATGAGCAGTTCTTC. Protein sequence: CASSLFFERYYNEQFF.

The CDR3 is CASKLGPGQETQYF. CDR3 nucleotide sequence: TGTGCCAGCAAACTGGGCCCGGGACAGGAGACCCAGTACTTC. This rearrangement joins TRBV6-1 to TRBJ2-5, with 7 bases that match TRBD1. This CDR3 has 14 amino acids. Trimming cost V 7 bases and J 5 bases; bases outside gene matches: 10. Germline V gene data show CDR1 as MNHNS and CDR2 as SASEGT.

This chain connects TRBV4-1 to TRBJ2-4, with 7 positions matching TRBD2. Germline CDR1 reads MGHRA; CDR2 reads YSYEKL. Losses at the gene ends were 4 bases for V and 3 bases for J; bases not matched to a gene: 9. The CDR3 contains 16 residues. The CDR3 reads CASSLRGGAGKNIQYF. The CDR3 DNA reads TGCGCCAGCAGCCTTAGGGGAGGGGCCGGCAAAAACATTCAGTACTTC.

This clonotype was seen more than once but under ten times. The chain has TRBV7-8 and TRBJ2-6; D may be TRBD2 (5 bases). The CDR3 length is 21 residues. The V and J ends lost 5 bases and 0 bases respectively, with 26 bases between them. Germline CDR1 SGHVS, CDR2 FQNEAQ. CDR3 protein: CASSPSFVEERQNSGANVLTF. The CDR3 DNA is TGTGCCAGCAGCCCGAGTTTCGTGGAGGAACGTCAAAACTCTGGGGCCAACGTCCTGACTTTC.

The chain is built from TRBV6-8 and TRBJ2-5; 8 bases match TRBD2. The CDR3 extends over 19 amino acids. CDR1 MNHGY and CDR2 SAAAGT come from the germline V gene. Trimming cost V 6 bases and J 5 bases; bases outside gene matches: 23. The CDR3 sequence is CASRAPTAVAGTPPETQYF. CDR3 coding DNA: TGTGCCAGCAGGGCCCCGACGGCGGTAGCGGGGACCCCACCGGAGACCCAGTACTTC.

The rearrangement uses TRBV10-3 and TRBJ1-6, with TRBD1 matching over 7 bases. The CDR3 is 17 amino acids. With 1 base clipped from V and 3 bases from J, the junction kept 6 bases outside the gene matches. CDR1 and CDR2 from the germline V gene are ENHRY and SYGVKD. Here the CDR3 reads CAISELGTANYNSPLHF. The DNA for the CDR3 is TGTGCCATCAGTGAGTTGGGGACAGCTAACTATAATTCACCCCTCCACTTT.

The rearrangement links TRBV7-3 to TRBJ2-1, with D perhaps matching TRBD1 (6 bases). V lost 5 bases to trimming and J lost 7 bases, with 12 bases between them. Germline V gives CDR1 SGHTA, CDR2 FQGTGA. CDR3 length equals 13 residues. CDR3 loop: CASSPKQGNEQFF. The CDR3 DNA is TGTGCCAGCAGCCCAAAACAGGGTAATGAGCAGTTCTTC.

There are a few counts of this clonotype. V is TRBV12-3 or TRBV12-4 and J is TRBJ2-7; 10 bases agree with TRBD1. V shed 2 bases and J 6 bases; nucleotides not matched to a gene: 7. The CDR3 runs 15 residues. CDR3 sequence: CASSLIDRGHGEQYF. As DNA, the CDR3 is TGTGCCAGCAGTTTAATTGACAGGGGGCACGGCGAGCAGTACTTC.

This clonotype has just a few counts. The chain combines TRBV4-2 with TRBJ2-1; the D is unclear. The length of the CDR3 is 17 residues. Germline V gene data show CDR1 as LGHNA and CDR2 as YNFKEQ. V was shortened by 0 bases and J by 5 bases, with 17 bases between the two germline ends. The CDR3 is CASSQDTAAGHNNEQFF. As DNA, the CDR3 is TGTGCCAGCAGCCAAGATACTGCGGCCGGGCACAACAATGAGCAGTTCTTC.

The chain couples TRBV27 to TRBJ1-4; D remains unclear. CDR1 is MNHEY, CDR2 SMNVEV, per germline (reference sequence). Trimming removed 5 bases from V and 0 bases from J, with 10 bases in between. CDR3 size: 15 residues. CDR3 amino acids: CASSPIDATNEKLFF. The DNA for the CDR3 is TGTGCCAGCAGTCCGATCGACGCAACTAATGAAAAACTGTTTTTT.

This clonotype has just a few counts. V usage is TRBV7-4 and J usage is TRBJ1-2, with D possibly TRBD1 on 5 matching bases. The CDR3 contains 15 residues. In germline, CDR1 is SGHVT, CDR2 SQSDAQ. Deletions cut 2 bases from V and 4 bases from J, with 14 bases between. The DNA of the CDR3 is TGTGCCAGCAGCTTATCGAGACAGCAAAGCTATGGCTACACCTTC. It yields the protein CASSLSRQQSYGYTF.

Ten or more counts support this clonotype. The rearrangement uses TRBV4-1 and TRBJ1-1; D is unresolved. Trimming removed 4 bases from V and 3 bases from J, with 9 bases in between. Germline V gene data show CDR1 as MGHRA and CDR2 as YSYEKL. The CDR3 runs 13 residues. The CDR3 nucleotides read TGCGCCAGCAGCCCAGAGGGCGACACTGAAGCTTTCTTT. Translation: CASSPEGDTEAFF.

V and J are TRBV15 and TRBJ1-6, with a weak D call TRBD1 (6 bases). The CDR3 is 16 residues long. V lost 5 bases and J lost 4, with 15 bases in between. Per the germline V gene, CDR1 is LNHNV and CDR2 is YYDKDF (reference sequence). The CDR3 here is CATSPTRQVYNSPLHF. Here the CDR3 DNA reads TGTGCCACCAGCCCCACGAGACAGGTTTATAATTCACCCCTCCACTTT.